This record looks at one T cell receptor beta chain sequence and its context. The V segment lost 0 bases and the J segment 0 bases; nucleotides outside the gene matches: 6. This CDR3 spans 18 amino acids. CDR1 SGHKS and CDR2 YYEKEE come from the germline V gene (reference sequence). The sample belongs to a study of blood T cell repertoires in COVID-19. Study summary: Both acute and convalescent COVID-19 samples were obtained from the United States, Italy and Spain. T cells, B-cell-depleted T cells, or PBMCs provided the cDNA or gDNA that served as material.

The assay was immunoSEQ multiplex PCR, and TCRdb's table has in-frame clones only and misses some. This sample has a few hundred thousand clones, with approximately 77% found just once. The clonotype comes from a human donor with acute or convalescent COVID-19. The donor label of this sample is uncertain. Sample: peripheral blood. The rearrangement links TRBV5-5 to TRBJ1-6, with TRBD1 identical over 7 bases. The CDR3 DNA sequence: TGTGCCAGCAGCTTGGTTGGACAGGAGAGCTCCTATAATTCACCCCTCCACTTT. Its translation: CASSLVGQESSYNSPLHF.